This is a list of T cell receptor beta chains from one sample in a study of early T cells in non-severe SARS-CoV-2 infection. MiXCR, applied by TCRdb to the 5' RACE reads, yields one record per CDR3 protein. The sample includes about 60,000 distinct CDR3 sequences, 8.5% to 9.5% seen only once; the top ten take 0.95% to 1.5%. Sequences were obtained from whole blood. These receptors were taken from an adult who was a healthcare worker with PCR-confirmed SARS-CoV-2 infection or an uninfected control (not recorded which). The CDR3 runs from the conserved cysteine through the conserved F or W. D genes are given only for firm matches. The size entry is marked missing in some rows and otherwise reads once, few, many or a size class.

CDR3 DNA: TGTGCCAGCAGCGGACCGGGACAGGTCAATGAGCAGTTCTTC
CDR3 protein: CASSGPGQVNEQFF
J gene: TRBJ2-1
D gene: TRBD1
clone size: few
V gene: TRBV7-3

CDR3 DNA: TGTGCCAGCAGTGAACCGGGGAGACCTTCGAGAACTGAAGCTTTCTTT
CDR3 protein: CASSEPGRPSRTEAFF
J gene: TRBJ1-1
D gene: .
clone size: few
V gene: TRBV6-1

CDR3 DNA: TGCAGTGCCCTAAAATCGGGGACATACCAAGAGACCCAGTACTTC
CDR3 protein: CSALKSGTYQETQYF
J gene: TRBJ2-5
D gene: .
clone size: many
V gene: TRBV20-1

CDR3 DNA: TGCAGTGCCCAGGAGCATGTTGAAGCTTTCTTT
CDR3 protein: CSAQEHVEAFF
J gene: TRBJ1-1
D gene: .
clone size: few
V gene: TRBV20-1

CDR3 DNA: TGTGCCAGCAGTTATGGGCAGGGACGCGGAAACACCATATATTTT
CDR3 protein: CASSYGQGRGNTIYF
J gene: TRBJ1-3
D gene: .
clone size: many
V gene: TRBV6-5

CDR3 DNA: TGTGCCAGCAGTCAGAGACACGACCTTAGCAATCAGCCCCAGCATTTT
CDR3 protein: CASSQRHDLSNQPQHF
J gene: TRBJ1-5
D gene: .
clone size: .
V gene: TRBV12-3/TRBV12-4

CDR3 DNA: TGTGCCAGTAGTATGGCGGCCGTCGGCTACACCTTC
CDR3 protein: CASSMAAVGYTF
J gene: TRBJ1-2
D gene: .
clone size: few
V gene: TRBV19

CDR3 DNA: TGTGCCATCGATAGTAGCGGGGGGGTTGCAGATACGCAGTATTTT
CDR3 protein: CAIDSSGGVADTQYF
J gene: TRBJ2-3
D gene: TRBD2
clone size: few
V gene: TRBV10-3

CDR3 DNA: TGTGCCAGCAGCGTAGCGGGGGGGCAAGGAGAGACCCAGTACTTC
CDR3 protein: CASSVAGGQGETQYF
J gene: TRBJ2-5
D gene: TRBD2
clone size: many
V gene: TRBV9

CDR3 DNA: TGTGCCAGTAGTATAAGCCAAGCGGGCGGGCGGACAAAGCAGTTCTTC
CDR3 protein: CASSISQAGGRTKQFF
J gene: TRBJ2-1
D gene: .
clone size: .
V gene: TRBV19

CDR3 DNA: TGTGCCAGCTCACCACCGTCAGCAGAAAACACCGGGGAGCTGTTTTTT
CDR3 protein: CASSPPSAENTGELFF
J gene: TRBJ2-2
D gene: .
clone size: many
V gene: TRBV18

CDR3 DNA: TGTGCCAGCAGCATCTTAGCACGAGAGACCCAGTACTTC
CDR3 protein: CASSILARETQYF
J gene: TRBJ2-5
D gene: .
clone size: few
V gene: TRBV7-6

CDR3 DNA: TGTGCCAGCAGCCCGGACGGGAGCACAGATACGCAGTATTTT
CDR3 protein: CASSPDGSTDTQYF
J gene: TRBJ2-3
D gene: .
clone size: .
V gene: TRBV6-5

CDR3 DNA: TGTGCCAGCAGATCCTACGACGGGGGACGGCCCCAGCATTTT
CDR3 protein: CASRSYDGGRPQHF
J gene: TRBJ1-5
D gene: .
clone size: many
V gene: TRBV2

CDR3 DNA: TGCAGCGCTCCACCGTGTGCCGAACTAGCGGGGACATACACCGGGGAGCTGTTTTTT
CDR3 protein: CSAPPCAELAGTYTGELFF
J gene: TRBJ2-2
D gene: TRBD2
clone size: many
V gene: TRBV29-1

CDR3 DNA: TGCAGCGTTGAGGGGACGTGGAATGAGCAGTTCTTC
CDR3 protein: CSVEGTWNEQFF
J gene: TRBJ2-1
D gene: .
clone size: many
V gene: TRBV29-1

CDR3 DNA: TGTGCCAGCAGCTCACGGGGCCCAACGGAGACCCAGTACTTC
CDR3 protein: CASSSRGPTETQYF
J gene: TRBJ2-5
D gene: .
clone size: few
V gene: TRBV11-2

CDR3 DNA: TGTGCCAGCAGCTTATCGGGGACAGGGTCTGAAAAACTGTTTTTT
CDR3 protein: CASSLSGTGSEKLFF
J gene: TRBJ1-4
D gene: TRBD1
clone size: many
V gene: TRBV13

CDR3 DNA: TGCAGTGCGAGAAAGGATTGGATGAACACTGAAGCTTTCTTT
CDR3 protein: CSARKDWMNTEAFF
J gene: TRBJ1-1
D gene: .
clone size: many
V gene: TRBV20-1

CDR3 DNA: TGCAGTGCTGGAAATGACAGGGAGGTTCGAGAGACCCAGTACTTC
CDR3 protein: CSAGNDREVRETQYF
J gene: TRBJ2-5
D gene: .
clone size: few
V gene: TRBV20-1

CDR3 DNA: TGTGCCTGGAGTGTAATACTGAACACTGAAGCTTTCTTT
CDR3 protein: CAWSVILNTEAFF
J gene: TRBJ1-1
D gene: .
clone size: few
V gene: TRBV30

CDR3 DNA: TGCAGTGCTCCACAAACCGGGACGGGAAATGAAAAACTGTTTTTT
CDR3 protein: CSAPQTGTGNEKLFF
J gene: TRBJ1-4
D gene: .
clone size: few
V gene: TRBV20-1

CDR3 DNA: TGTGCCAGCAGTCTTCCCCAGGGTACCGGGGAGCTGTTTTTT
CDR3 protein: CASSLPQGTGELFF
J gene: TRBJ2-2
D gene: .
clone size: few
V gene: TRBV7-2

CDR3 DNA: TGCAGTGCGATCAGGGGATCAGAGACCCAGTACTTC
CDR3 protein: CSAIRGSETQYF
J gene: TRBJ2-5
D gene: .
clone size: many
V gene: TRBV20-1